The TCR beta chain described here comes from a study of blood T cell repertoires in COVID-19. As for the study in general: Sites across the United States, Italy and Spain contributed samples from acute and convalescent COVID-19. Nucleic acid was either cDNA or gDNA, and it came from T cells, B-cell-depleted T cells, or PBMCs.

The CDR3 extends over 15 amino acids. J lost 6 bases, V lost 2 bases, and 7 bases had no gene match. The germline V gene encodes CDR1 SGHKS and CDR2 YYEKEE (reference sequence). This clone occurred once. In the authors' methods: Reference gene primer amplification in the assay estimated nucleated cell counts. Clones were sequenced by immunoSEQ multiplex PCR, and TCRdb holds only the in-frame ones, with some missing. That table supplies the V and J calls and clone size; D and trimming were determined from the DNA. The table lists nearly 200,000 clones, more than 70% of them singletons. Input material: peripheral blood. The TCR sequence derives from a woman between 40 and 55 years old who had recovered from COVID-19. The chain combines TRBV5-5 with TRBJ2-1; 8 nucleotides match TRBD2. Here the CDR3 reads CASSFSGSFTNEQFF. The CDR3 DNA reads TGTGCCAGCAGCTTCAGCGGGAGTTTCACCAATGAGCAGTTCTTC.